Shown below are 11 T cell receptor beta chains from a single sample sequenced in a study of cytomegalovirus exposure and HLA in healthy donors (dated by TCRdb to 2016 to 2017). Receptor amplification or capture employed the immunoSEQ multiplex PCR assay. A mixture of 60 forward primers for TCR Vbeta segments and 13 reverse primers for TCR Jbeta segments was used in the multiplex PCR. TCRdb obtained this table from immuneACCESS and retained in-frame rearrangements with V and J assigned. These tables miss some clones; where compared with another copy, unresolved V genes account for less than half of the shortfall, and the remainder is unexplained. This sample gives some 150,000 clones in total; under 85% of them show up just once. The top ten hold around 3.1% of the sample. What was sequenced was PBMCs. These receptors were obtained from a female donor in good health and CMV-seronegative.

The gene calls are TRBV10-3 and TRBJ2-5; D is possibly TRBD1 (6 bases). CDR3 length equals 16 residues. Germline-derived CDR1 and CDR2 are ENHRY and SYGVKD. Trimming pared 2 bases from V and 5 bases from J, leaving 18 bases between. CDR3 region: CAISEEGETGLETQYF. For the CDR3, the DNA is TGTGCCATCAGTGAGGAGGGGGAGACAGGACTTGAGACCCAGTACTTC.

Here the CDR3 DNA reads TGTGCCACCAGCAGAGCTTCTGGACAGAGCTCCTACAATGAGCAGTTCTTC. Translated, it gives CATSRASGQSSYNEQFF. The chain couples TRBV15 to TRBJ2-1; perhaps TRBD1 as D (6 bases). Germline loops: CDR1 LNHNV, CDR2 YYDKDF (reference sequence). The CDR3 is 17 residues long. With 1 base removed from V and 0 bases from J, the gap between germline ends came to 13 bases.

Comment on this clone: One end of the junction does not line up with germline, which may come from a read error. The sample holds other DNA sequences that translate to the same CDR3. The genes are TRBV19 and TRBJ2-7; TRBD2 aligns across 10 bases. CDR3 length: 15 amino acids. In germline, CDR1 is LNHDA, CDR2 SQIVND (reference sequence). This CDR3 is CASSIGLAGSYEQYF. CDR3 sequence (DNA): TGTGCCAGTAGTATAGGACTAGCGGGCTCCTACGAGCAATACTTC.

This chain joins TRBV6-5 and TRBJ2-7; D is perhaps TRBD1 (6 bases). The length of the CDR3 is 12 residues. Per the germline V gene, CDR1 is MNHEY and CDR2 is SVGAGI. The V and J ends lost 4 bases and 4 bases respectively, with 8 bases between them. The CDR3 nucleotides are TGTGCCAGCAGTTCTCAGGGGTACGAGCAGTACTTC. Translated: CASSSQGYEQYF.

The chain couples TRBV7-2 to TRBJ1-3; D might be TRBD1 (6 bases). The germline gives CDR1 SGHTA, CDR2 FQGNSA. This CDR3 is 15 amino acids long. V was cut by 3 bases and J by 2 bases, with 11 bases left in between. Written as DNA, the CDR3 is TGTGCCAGCAGCTTTACGAGGGGGACTGGAAACACCATATATTTT. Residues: CASSFTRGTGNTIYF.

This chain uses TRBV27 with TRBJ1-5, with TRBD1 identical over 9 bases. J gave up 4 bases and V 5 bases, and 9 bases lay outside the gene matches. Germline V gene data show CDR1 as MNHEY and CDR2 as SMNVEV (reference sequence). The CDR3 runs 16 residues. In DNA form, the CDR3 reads TGTGCCAGCAGTGAAGCTTCCGGGACAGGGAATCAGCCCCAGCATTTT. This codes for CASSEASGTGNQPQHF.

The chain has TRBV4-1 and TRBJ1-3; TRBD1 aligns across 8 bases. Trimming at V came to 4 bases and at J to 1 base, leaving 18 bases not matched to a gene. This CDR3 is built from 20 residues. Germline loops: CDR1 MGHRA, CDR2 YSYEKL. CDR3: CASSRDHPGYRTGSGNTIYF. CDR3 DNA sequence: TGCGCCAGCAGCCGGGACCACCCAGGCTACAGGACAGGGTCTGGAAACACCATATATTTT.

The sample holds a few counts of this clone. The CDR3 reads CASSTQRYEQYF. The CDR3 nucleotides read TGTGCCAGTAGTACGCAGCGGTACGAGCAGTACTTC. This chain connects TRBV19 to TRBJ2-7; tentative D call: TRBD2 (5 bases). The V gene lost 4 bases and the J gene lost 4 bases, with 8 bases spanning the gap. CDR3 length equals 12 residues. The germline CDR1 and CDR2 sequences are LNHDA and SQIVND (reference sequence).

CDR3 amino acids: CAWSDTPSSNEKLFF. The CDR3 nucleotides read TGTGCCTGGAGTGATACCCCCAGTTCTAATGAAAAACTGTTTTTT. The chain is built from TRBV30 and TRBJ1-4; D gene unclear. The germline V and J ends were trimmed by 1 base and 3 bases, with 12 bases remaining between them. The CDR3 extends over 15 amino acids. Germline CDR1 GTSNPN, CDR2 SVGIG (reference sequence).

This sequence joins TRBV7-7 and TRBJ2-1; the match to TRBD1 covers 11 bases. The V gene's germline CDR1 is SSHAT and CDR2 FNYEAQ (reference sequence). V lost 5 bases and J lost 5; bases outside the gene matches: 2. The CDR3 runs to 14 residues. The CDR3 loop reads CASSPGQGDNEQFF. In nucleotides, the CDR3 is TGTGCCAGCAGCCCGGGACAGGGGGACAATGAGCAGTTCTTC.

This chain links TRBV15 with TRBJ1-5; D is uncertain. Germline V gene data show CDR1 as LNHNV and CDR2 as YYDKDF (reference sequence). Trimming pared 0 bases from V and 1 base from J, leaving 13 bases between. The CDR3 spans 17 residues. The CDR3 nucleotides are TGTGCCACCAGCAGAGACCCCAACGAGGGAAGCAATCAGCCCCAGCATTTT. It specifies CATSRDPNEGSNQPQHF.